Below are 29 T cell receptor beta chains sequenced from a single sample in a study of blood T cell repertoires in COVID-19. This table comes from immunoSEQ multiplex PCR, and its TCRdb copy is limited to in-frame clones, with some not included. This sample has some 190,000 clones, with approximately 85% found just once. The source material was peripheral blood. The receptors were gathered from an older woman with acute or convalescent COVID-19.

The chain is built from TRBV7-6 and TRBJ1-3; no reliable D call. The germline gives CDR1 SGHVS, CDR2 FNYEAQ. The CDR3 contains 16 residues. Trimming pared 1 base from V and 0 bases from J, leaving 10 bases between. CDR3 in amino acids: CASSLGWALSGNTIYF. CDR3 coding DNA: TGTGCCAGCAGCTTAGGCTGGGCCCTCTCTGGAAACACCATATATTTT.

V usage is TRBV18 and J usage is TRBJ1-3, with TRBD1 identical over 7 bases. The CDR3 spans 15 residues. Germline loops: CDR1 KGHSH, CDR2 LQKENI. V dropped 8 bases and J dropped 4; count of bases not matched to a gene: 11. CDR3 in amino acids: CASGPTGIRGNTIYF. The CDR3 bases are TGTGCCAGCGGGCCGACAGGGATTCGAGGAAACACCATATATTTT.

The rearrangement links TRBV2 to TRBJ1-1; TRBD1 matches at 8 bases. Germline CDR1 is SNHLY and CDR2 is FYNNEI. CDR3 length equals 15 residues. Trimming cost V 3 bases and J 5 bases; bases outside gene matches: 8. This CDR3 reads CASSDPGGAQTEAFF. In DNA form, the CDR3 reads TGTGCCAGCAGTGACCCAGGGGGCGCCCAGACTGAAGCTTTCTTT. The complete variable domain, with remaining parts taken from reference TRBV2 and TRBJ1-1, reads EPEVTQTPSHQVTQMGQEVILRCVPISNHLYFYWYRQILGQKVEFLVSFYNNEISEKSEIFDDQFSVERPDGSNFTLKIRSTKLEDSAMYFCASSDPGGAQTEAFFGQGTRLTVV.

This clone has just a few counts. The rearrangement joins TRBV18 to TRBJ2-7, with D possibly being TRBD1 (6 bases). The V end was cut by 6 bases, the J end by 6 bases, with 21 bases between. Per germline, CDR1 KGHSH and CDR2 LQKENI. The CDR3 has 15 residues. The CDR3 DNA is TGTGCCAGCTCGACCGGGACACTTGGAGTCGGCGAGCAGTACTTC. It is translated as CASSTGTLGVGEQYF.

This clone was seen a single time. The chain has TRBV19 and TRBJ1-2; no reliable D call. V lost 3 bases, J lost 3 bases, and 5 bases lay in between. In germline, CDR1 is LNHDA, CDR2 SQIVND (reference sequence). The CDR3 length is 12 residues. Here the CDR3 reads CASSIIHYGYTF. The CDR3 nucleotides read TGTGCCAGTAGTATTATTCACTATGGCTACACCTTC.

The genes are TRBV3-1 (or the pseudogene TRBV3-2) and TRBJ2-7; 9 nucleotides align to TRBD2. V trimming: 1 base; J trimming: 2 bases; junction bases outside the gene matches: 3. Per germline, CDR1 LGHDT and CDR2 YNNKEL (reference sequence). CDR3 length equals 15 residues. The CDR3 sequence: CASSQGLAGTYEQYV. The DNA of the CDR3 is TGTGCCAGCAGCCAAGGCCTAGCGGGAACCTACGAGCAGTACGTC.

V gene TRBV19 combines with J gene TRBJ2-5, with D unclear. This CDR3 is built from 13 residues. Germline V gene lookup returns CDR1 LNHDA and CDR2 SQIVND (reference sequence). The ends were cut back, 8 bases at V and 0 bases at J, with 10 bases in the middle. In DNA, the CDR3 is TGTGCCAGTTCTCGGAGATACCAAGAGACCCAGTACTTC. Its protein is CASSRRYQETQYF.

The V gene is TRBV5-1, the J gene TRBJ1-1; no clear D. Germline CDR1 and CDR2: SGHRS and YFSETQ. This CDR3 contains 15 residues. The V end was cut by 0 bases, the J end by 0 bases, with 9 bases between. The CDR3 loop reads CASSLDGSVNTEAFF. CDR3 coding DNA: TGCGCCAGCAGCTTGGACGGGTCGGTGAACACTGAAGCTTTCTTT.

This clone came up once. This chain connects TRBV5-1 to TRBJ2-1; 12 nucleotides agree with TRBD2. The CDR3 runs to 16 residues. After removal of 4 bases from V and 4 bases from J, the junction contained 6 bases not matched to a gene. Germline CDR1 and CDR2: SGHRS and YFSETQ. The CDR3 region has the DNA TGCGCCAGCAGCACGGGTGGACTAGCGGGATACAATGAGCAGTTCTTC. Protein product: CASSTGGLAGYNEQFF.

The chain combines TRBV6-5 with TRBJ2-7, with 13 positions matching TRBD2. CDR3 length: 15 residues. The germline V gene encodes CDR1 MNHEY and CDR2 SVGAGI. The ends lost 6 bases at V and 6 bases at J; junction bases unmatched: 8. Here the CDR3 reads CASSRSTSGRAEQYV. CDR3 sequence (DNA): TGTGCCAGCAGCCGAAGTACTAGCGGGAGGGCCGAGCAGTACGTC.

This clone was picked up one time. The gene calls are TRBV5-8 and TRBJ2-5, with 9 bases identical to TRBD2. The ends lost 4 bases at V and 4 bases at J; junction bases unmatched: 8. CDR1 SGHTS and CDR2 YDEGEE come from the germline V gene. The CDR3 runs 15 residues. The CDR3 loop is CASSPLLAGAETQYF. DNA of the CDR3: TGTGCCAGCAGCCCGCTCTTAGCGGGAGCAGAGACCCAGTACTTC. The full variable domain, rest sourced from reference TRBV5-8 and TRBJ2-5, is EAGVTQSPTHLIKTRGQQATLRCSPISGHTSVYWYQQALGLGLQFLLWYDEGEERNRGNFPPRFSGRQFPNYSSELNVNALELEDSALYLCASSPLLAGAETQYFGPGTRLLVL.

The rearrangement joins TRBV2 to TRBJ2-2; D possibly corresponds to TRBD1 (6 bases). This CDR3 is 14 amino acids long. CDR1 and CDR2 (germline): SNHLY, FYNNEI. Between the trimmed V and J ends, which lost 6 bases and 6 bases, there was a span of 14 bases. Here the CDR3 reads CASRAGAFAGELFF. DNA of the CDR3: TGTGCCAGCAGGGCAGGGGCCTTCGCCGGGGAGCTGTTTTTT. The full variable domain, in which reference TRBV2 and TRBJ2-2 provide the parts outside the CDR3, is EPEVTQTPSHQVTQMGQEVILRCVPISNHLYFYWYRQILGQKVEFLVSFYNNEISEKSEIFDDQFSVERPDGSNFTLKIRSTKLEDSAMYFCASRAGAFAGELFFGEGSRLTVL.

J is TRBJ1-5 and V is TRBV28; D is uncertain. Germline CDR1 reads MDHEN; CDR2 reads SYDVKM. Between the trimmed V and J ends, which lost 5 bases and 0 bases, there was a span of 23 bases. This CDR3 has 19 amino acids. The CDR3 reads CASSPGTSIWSYSNQPQHF. The CDR3 nucleotides are TGTGCCAGCAGTCCCGGCACATCCATATGGAGTTATAGCAATCAGCCCCAGCATTTT. Full variable domain (rest looked up from reference TRBV28 and TRBJ1-5): DVKVTQSSRYLVKRTGEKVFLECVQDMDHENMFWYRQDPGLGLRLIYFSYDVKMKEKGDIPEGYSVSREKKERFSLILESASTNQTSMYLCASSPGTSIWSYSNQPQHFGDGTRLSIL.

The gene calls are TRBV6-5 and TRBJ2-7; TRBD2 aligns across 7 bases. CDR3 length equals 13 residues. CDR1 and CDR2 (germline): MNHEY, SVGAGI. J lost 4 bases, V lost 6 bases, and 6 bases had no gene match. This chain's CDR3 is CASSPSGGYEQYV. The CDR3 DNA sequence: TGTGCCAGCAGCCCCTCGGGGGGATACGAGCAGTACGTC.

The genes are TRBV6-5 and TRBJ2-4, with 7 bases that match TRBD2. The CDR3 extends over 14 amino acids. Unmatched junction bases numbered 3, after V lost 0 bases and J lost 7 bases. The V gene's germline CDR1 is MNHEY and CDR2 SVGAGI. CDR3 sequence reads: CASSYSWGGNIQYF. In DNA form, the CDR3 reads TGTGCCAGCAGTTACTCGTGGGGGGGGAACATTCAGTACTTC.

The chain carries TRBV19 and TRBJ1-5, with a possible D match to TRBD1 (6 bases). V lost 9 bases and J lost 0, with 12 bases in between. There are 14 residues in the CDR3. Per the germline V gene, CDR1 is LNHDA and CDR2 is SQIVND (reference sequence). The CDR3: CASVGQHSNQPQHF. The CDR3 nucleotides are TGTGCCAGCGTTGGACAGCATAGCAATCAGCCCCAGCATTTT. Supplemented by reference TRBV19 and TRBJ1-5, the full variable domain reads DGGITQSPKYLFRKEGQNVTLSCEQNLNHDAMYWYRQDPGQGLRLIYYSQIVNDFQKGDIAEGYSVSREKKESFPLTVTSAQKNPTAFYLCASVGQHSNQPQHFGDGTRLSIL.

The rearrangement joins TRBV4-1 to TRBJ2-3; 8 nucleotides align to TRBD2. Germline CDR1 MGHRA, CDR2 YSYEKL. The CDR3 has 16 amino acids. V shed 0 bases, J shed 7 bases, and the junction held 9 bases outside the gene matches. The CDR3: CASSQDREAGVYTQYF. Here the CDR3 DNA reads TGCGCCAGCAGCCAAGATCGTGAAGCGGGAGTCTATACGCAGTATTTT.

V usage is TRBV27 and J usage is TRBJ2-1; 14 nucleotides align to TRBD2. This CDR3 is 17 amino acids long. J lost 7 bases, V lost 5 bases, and 10 bases had no gene match. Germline V gene data show CDR1 as MNHEY and CDR2 as SMNVEV (reference sequence). For the CDR3, the DNA is TGTGCCAGCAGTCCCCACGGGACTAGCGGGAGTAAAAATGAGCAGTTCTTC. This sequence encodes CASSPHGTSGSKNEQFF.

This chain joins TRBV28 and TRBJ1-4; 7 positions match TRBD1. The length of the CDR3 is 14 residues. Looked up from germline, CDR1 is MDHEN and CDR2 is SYDVKM. The trim removed 3 bases at V and 8 bases at J, leaving 6 bases unmatched. The CDR3 DNA sequence: TGTGCCAGCAGTTTGAAGGGGGCGGGCGAAAAACTGTTTTTT. This codes for CASSLKGAGEKLFF.

This clone was observed a single time. The rearrangement links TRBV7-2 to TRBJ2-1, with D unclear. The V end was cut by 1 base, the J end by 8 bases, with 9 bases between. This CDR3 has 13 residues. Per the germline V gene, CDR1 is SGHTA and CDR2 is FQGNSA. As DNA, the CDR3 is TGTGCCAGCAGCTTAGAATCCGGGTATGAGCAGTTCTTC. Residues: CASSLESGYEQFF.

Here the CDR3 reads CASSPVAVSYNEQFF. CDR3 coding DNA: TGTGCCAGCAGCCCCGTAGCGGTTTCCTACAATGAGCAGTTCTTC. The chain couples TRBV7-3 to TRBJ2-1; TRBD2 is a possible D gene (6 bases). The CDR3 has 15 residues. Germline assignment: CDR1 SGHTA and CDR2 FQGTGA. The V end lost 5 bases, the J end lost 1 base, and 12 bases lay between the germline ends.

The V and J genes are TRBV7-9 and TRBJ2-1, with D possibly TRBD2 on 6 matching bases. Germline CDR1 is SEHNR and CDR2 is FQNEAQ (reference sequence). The germline V and J ends were trimmed by 5 bases and 7 bases, with 9 bases remaining between them. This CDR3 region has 12 residues. The CDR3 bases are TGTGCCAGCAGCGGAAGCGGGAATGAGCAGTTCTTC. This gives the protein CASSGSGNEQFF.

This clone was observed a single time. The V and J genes are TRBV7-9 and TRBJ1-1; 7 bases line up with TRBD1. Trimming removed 2 bases from V and 3 bases from J; junction bases left unmatched: 9. CDR3 size: 16 residues. Germline assignment: CDR1 SEHNR and CDR2 FQNEAQ (reference sequence). The CDR3, as DNA: TGTGCCAGCAGCTTATCGGCAGGGGGATGGGACACTGAAGCTTTCTTT. This encodes CASSLSAGGWDTEAFF.

The rearrangement links TRBV5-8 to TRBJ1-5; no clear D. Trimming removed 0 bases from V and 0 bases from J, with 7 bases in between. Germline V CDR1 and CDR2: SGHTS, YDEGEE. The CDR3 consists of 15 residues. CDR3 in amino acids: CASSLGQYSNQPQHF. The CDR3 coding sequence is TGTGCCAGCAGCTTGGGCCAGTATAGCAATCAGCCCCAGCATTTT.

The V and J genes are TRBV5-1 and TRBJ2-5; 10 bases are a match to TRBD1. With V trimmed by 4 bases and J by 4 bases, 4 bases remained unmatched. CDR3 length: 14 residues. Germline assignment: CDR1 SGHRS and CDR2 YFSETQ. This CDR3 is CASSRDRGGETQYF. The DNA for the CDR3 is TGCGCCAGCAGCAGGGACAGGGGTGGAGAGACCCAGTACTTC.

This chain uses TRBV25-1 with TRBJ1-2, with 9 bases fitting TRBD1. V was clipped by 4 bases and J by 6 bases; unmatched bases: 6. The CDR3 has 14 residues. The germline V gene encodes CDR1 MGHDK and CDR2 SYGVNS. CDR3: CASSGPGTGNGYTF. The CDR3 DNA sequence: TGTGCCAGCAGTGGACCCGGGACAGGGAATGGCTACACCTTC.

Here the CDR3 DNA reads TGTGCCAGCAGCTTAGGTCTCGCGTCGGTCCAGTACTTC. It is translated as CASSLGLASVQYF. The chain joins TRBV7-9 to TRBJ2-5, with D unresolved. Germline loops: CDR1 SEHNR, CDR2 FQNEAQ (reference sequence). With 1 base removed from V and 10 bases from J, the gap between germline ends came to 13 bases. The CDR3 extends over 13 amino acids.

This clone was seen only once. The chain carries TRBV19 and TRBJ2-1; 10 positions match TRBD2. CDR3 length: 16 residues. From germline, CDR1 is LNHDA and CDR2 SQIVND (reference sequence). After removal of 5 bases from V and 7 bases from J, the junction contained 11 bases not matched to a gene. CDR3 sequence reads: CASSLIAGGWGNEQFF. In nucleotides, the CDR3 is TGTGCCAGTAGTCTGATAGCGGGAGGATGGGGGAATGAGCAGTTCTTC.

The chain has TRBV4-1 and TRBJ2-1, with D maybe TRBD2 (5 bases). Between the trimmed V and J ends, which lost 0 bases and 5 bases, there was a span of 17 bases. The germline V gene encodes CDR1 MGHRA and CDR2 YSYEKL. The CDR3 contains 17 residues. CDR3 in DNA: TGCGCCAGCAGCCAAGATTCAATACTAGTGCGTAACAATGAGCAGTTCTTC. Translating gives CASSQDSILVRNNEQFF.